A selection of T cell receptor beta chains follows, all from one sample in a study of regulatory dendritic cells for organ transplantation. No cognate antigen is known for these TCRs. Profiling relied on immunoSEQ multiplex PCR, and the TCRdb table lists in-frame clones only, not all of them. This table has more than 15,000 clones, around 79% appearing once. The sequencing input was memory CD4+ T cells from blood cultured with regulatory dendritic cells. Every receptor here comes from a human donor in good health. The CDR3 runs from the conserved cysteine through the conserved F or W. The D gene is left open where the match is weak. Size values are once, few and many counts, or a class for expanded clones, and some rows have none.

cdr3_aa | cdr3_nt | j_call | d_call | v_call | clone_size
CASMGQGAYLGTEAFF | TGTGCCAGCATGGGTCAGGGGGCGTATTTAGGCACTGAAGCTTTCTTT | TRBJ1-1 | TRBD1 | TRBV2 | -
CASSPPTRYYGYTF | TGTGCCAGCTCACCACCGACGAGGTACTATGGCTACACCTTC | TRBJ1-2 | - | TRBV18 | -
CSVGGTGTGNTIYF | TGCAGCGTTGGGGGGACAGGTACTGGAAACACCATATATTTT | TRBJ1-3 | TRBD1 | TRBV29-1 | -
CASSWRDRGPETQYF | TGTGCCAGCAGCTGGAGGGACAGGGGGCCTGAGACCCAGTACTTC | TRBJ2-5 | TRBD1 | TRBV5-4 | -
CAISGTSYEQYF | TGTGCCATCAGTGGGACTTCCTACGAGCAGTACTTC | TRBJ2-7 | - | TRBV10-3 | -
CASSFGSGSQETQYF | TGTGCCAGCAGCTTCGGTAGCGGGAGCCAAGAGACCCAGTACTTC | TRBJ2-5 | TRBD2 | TRBV5-5 | -
CASSQGAPGWNEQFF | TGTGCCAGCAGCCAAGGGGCGCCCGGGTGGAATGAGCAGTTCTTC | TRBJ2-1 | - | TRBV14 | few
CASSLGTATNEKLFF | TGTGCCAGCTCACTAGGGACAGCAACTAATGAAAAACTGTTTTTT | TRBJ1-4 | TRBD1 | TRBV18 | -
CASSFGLDEQYF | TGTGCCAGCAGCTTCGGGTTGGACGAGCAGTACTTC | TRBJ2-7 | - | TRBV11-2 | -
CASSETASGSTIYF | TGTGCCAGCAGCGAGACAGCGTCTGGGAGCACCATATATTTT | TRBJ1-3 | - | TRBV7-9 | -
CATGQWEGAAFF | TGTGCCACCGGACAGTGGGAGGGGGCCGCTTTCTTT | TRBJ1-1 | TRBD1 | TRBV11-2 | -
CASSSLLAGEGEQYF | TGTGCCAGCAGCTCGCTACTAGCGGGAGAGGGCGAGCAGTACTTC | TRBJ2-7 | TRBD2 | TRBV7-2 | once
CASNGQASSNQPQHF | TGTGCCAGCAACGGACAGGCATCGAGCAATCAGCCCCAGCATTTT | TRBJ1-5 | TRBD1 | TRBV2 | -
CASSPPFSGREQYF | TGTGCCAGCTCACCACCGTTCTCGGGGCGCGAGCAGTACTTC | TRBJ2-7 | - | TRBV18 | -
CASSYAQGAETQYF | TGTGCCAGTAGTTACGCACAGGGTGCAGAGACCCAGTACTTC | TRBJ2-5 | - | TRBV19 | -
CASSLGWGGTDTQYF | TGCGCCAGCAGCTTAGGTTGGGGAGGCACAGATACGCAGTATTTT | TRBJ2-3 | - | TRBV5-1 | -
CASSHIDGGIYGYTF | TGTGCCAGCAGTCATATTGACGGAGGGATCTATGGCTACACCTTC | TRBJ1-2 | - | TRBV7-8 | -
CSARQGAPYEQYF | TGCAGCGCAAGACAGGGGGCTCCCTACGAGCAGTACTTC | TRBJ2-7 | TRBD1 | TRBV29-1 | -
CASSLSVEQFF | TGTGCCAGCAGCTTGTCGGTTGAGCAGTTCTTC | TRBJ2-1 | - | TRBV7-2 | -
CASSMQRGAVTDTQYF | TGTGCCAGTAGTATGCAGCGGGGGGCAGTGACAGATACGCAGTATTTT | TRBJ2-3 | TRBD2 | TRBV19 | -
CASEDRNTEAFF | TGTGCCAGCGAGGATCGGAACACTGAAGCTTTCTTT | TRBJ1-1 | - | TRBV28 | medium-sized
CASSQDPGTGVTFGHEQFF | TGCGCCAGCAGCCAAGATCCAGGGACAGGGGTGACGTTTGGGCATGAGCAGTTCTTC | TRBJ2-1 | TRBD1 | TRBV4-1 | -
CASSDLLTQYF | TGTGCCAGCAGTGACTTACTTACGCAGTATTTT | TRBJ2-3 | - | TRBV6-1 | -
CASSLTSTSGRNEQYF | TGTGCCAGCAGCTTAACCTCGACTAGCGGGAGGAACGAGCAGTACTTC | TRBJ2-7 | TRBD2 | TRBV7-3 | -
CASSEPGRGDGYTF | TGTGCCAGCAGTGAACCTGGGCGGGGGGACGGCTACACCTTC | TRBJ1-2 | - | TRBV6-1 | -
CASSLEQYNSPLHF | TGTGCCAGCAGCTTAGAACAATATAATTCACCCCTCCACTTT | TRBJ1-6 | - | TRBV7-9 | -
CASRPQGSGHNEQFF | TGTGCCAGCAGACCCCAGGGGTCTGGCCACAATGAGCAGTTCTTC | TRBJ2-1 | - | TRBV6-1 | -
CASSYRGYGYTF | TGTGCCAGCAGTTACAGGGGCTATGGCTACACCTTC | TRBJ1-2 | - | TRBV6-5 | few
CASSLEDTQYF | TGCGCCAGCAGCTTGGAAGATACGCAGTATTTT | TRBJ2-3 | - | TRBV5-1 | once
CASSELERGEQYF | TGCGCCAGCAGCGAATTAGAGAGGGGCGAGCAGTACTTC | TRBJ2-7 | - | TRBV10-1 | once
CAISGADYGYTF | TGTGCCATCTCAGGGGCTGACTATGGCTACACCTTC | TRBJ1-2 | - | TRBV10-3 | few
CASSEYRPSGNTIYF | TGTGCCAGCAGTGAATACAGACCCTCTGGAAACACCATATATTTT | TRBJ1-3 | - | TRBV2 | once
CAWRPLGGNEQFF | TGTGCCTGGAGGCCACTGGGGGGCAATGAGCAGTTCTTC | TRBJ2-1 | - | TRBV30 | -
CASSLFSTGELFF | TGTGCCAGCAGCTTATTTAGTACCGGGGAGCTGTTTTTT | TRBJ2-2 | - | TRBV7-2 | -
CASSRQETQYF | TGCGCCAGCAGCCGTCAAGAGACCCAGTACTTC | TRBJ2-5 | - | TRBV5-1 | -
CASSQDGNEETQYF | TGTGCCAGCAGCCAAGATGGGAACGAAGAGACCCAGTACTTC | TRBJ2-5 | - | TRBV4-2 | -
CASSKGDLAGTETQYF | TGTGCCAGCAGCAAAGGGGATCTAGCGGGGACCGAGACCCAGTACTTC | TRBJ2-5 | TRBD2 | TRBV11-1 | once
CASSSWTGGTEKLFF | TGTGCCAGCAGCTCCTGGACAGGGGGGACGGAAAAACTGTTTTTT | TRBJ1-4 | TRBD1 | TRBV5-6 | -
CASSDQTNTGELFF | TGTGCCAGCAGCGATCAAACGAACACCGGGGAGCTGTTTTTT | TRBJ2-2 | - | TRBV6-4 | -
CAWSVWTGYNSPLHF | TGTGCCTGGAGCGTCTGGACAGGATATAATTCACCCCTCCACTTT | TRBJ1-6 | TRBD1 | TRBV30 | -
CASSRDADPNEKLFF | TGCGCCAGCAGCCGGGACGCCGACCCTAATGAAAAACTGTTTTTT | TRBJ1-4 | - | TRBV5-1 | -
CASTGTGEATGEQFF | TGTGCCAGCACAGGTACAGGTGAGGCTACGGGCGAGCAGTTCTTC | TRBJ2-1 | - | TRBV6-1 | -
CASSKWGGETQYF | TGTGCCAGTAGTAAATGGGGTGGAGAGACCCAGTACTTC | TRBJ2-5 | - | TRBV19 | -
CASSFTTEAFF | TGTGCCAGCAGCTTTACAACTGAAGCTTTCTTT | TRBJ1-1 | - | TRBV7-2 | -
CASSPIVTGYLTDTQYF | TGTGCCAGCTCCCCAATCGTGACAGGGTATCTCACAGATACGCAGTATTTT | TRBJ2-3 | TRBD1 | TRBV18 | -
CAISESTGGDSLDTQYF | TGTGCCATCAGTGAGTCGACGGGGGGCGATTCGCTGGATACGCAGTATTTT | TRBJ2-3 | - | TRBV10-3 | -
CASSADQGDHSGNTIYF | TGTGCCAGCTCGGCAGACCAGGGCGACCACTCTGGAAACACCATATATTTT | TRBJ1-3 | - | TRBV11-1 | -
CAWSDRDRGDTGELFF | TGTGCCTGGAGTGACCGGGACAGGGGTGACACCGGGGAGCTGTTTTTT | TRBJ2-2 | TRBD1 | TRBV30 | -
CASSVAPGNQPQHF | TGTGCCAGCAGCGTAGCCCCCGGGAACCAGCCCCAGCATTTT | TRBJ1-5 | - | TRBV9 | few
CASSATQGSGANVLTF | TGTGCCAGCAGCGCGACCCAGGGATCTGGGGCCAACGTCCTGACTTTC | TRBJ2-6 | - | TRBV9 | -
CASSPRRETQYF | TGTGCCAGCTCACCACGGCGAGAGACCCAGTACTTC | TRBJ2-5 | - | TRBV18 | -
CASSYSKVYNEQFF | TGTGCCAGCAGTTACTCGAAGGTGTACAATGAGCAGTTCTTC | TRBJ2-1 | - | TRBV6-6 | -
CASSFYSLRQNTEAFF | TGTGCCAGCAGTTTTTATTCTCTGCGGCAGAACACTGAAGCTTTCTTT | TRBJ1-1 | - | TRBV27 | -
CASIRTGGAFGEQFF | TGTGCCAGCATCAGGACAGGGGGGGCCTTTGGGGAGCAGTTCTTC | TRBJ2-1 | TRBD1 | TRBV5-8 | -
CASSKGGQPLSYNQPQHF | TGTGCCAGCAGTAAAGGGGGGCAGCCGCTCTCGTACAATCAGCCCCAGCATTTT | TRBJ1-5 | - | TRBV27 | once
CASSESGRGSGYTF | TGCGCCAGCAGTGAGTCTGGAAGGGGTAGTGGCTACACCTTC | TRBJ1-2 | - | TRBV10-2 | -